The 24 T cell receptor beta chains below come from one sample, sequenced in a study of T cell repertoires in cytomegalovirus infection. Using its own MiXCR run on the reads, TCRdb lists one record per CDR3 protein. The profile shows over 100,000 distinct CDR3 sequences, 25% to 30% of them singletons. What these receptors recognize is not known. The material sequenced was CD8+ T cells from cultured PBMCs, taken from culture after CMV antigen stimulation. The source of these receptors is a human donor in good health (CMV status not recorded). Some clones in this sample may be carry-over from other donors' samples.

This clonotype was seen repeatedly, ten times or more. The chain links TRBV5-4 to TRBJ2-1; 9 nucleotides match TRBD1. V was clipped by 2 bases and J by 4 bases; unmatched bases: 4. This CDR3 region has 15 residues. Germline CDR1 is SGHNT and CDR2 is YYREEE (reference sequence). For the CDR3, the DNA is TGTGCCAGCAGCTTCACAGGGGGCGGATACAATGAGCAGTTCTTC. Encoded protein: CASSFTGGGYNEQFF. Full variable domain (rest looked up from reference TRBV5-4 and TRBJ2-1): ETGVTQSPTHLIKTRGQQVTLRCSSQSGHNTVSWYQQALGQGPQFIFQYYREEENGRGNFPPRFSGLQFPNYSSELNVNALELDDSALYLCASSFTGGGYNEQFFGPGTRLTVL.

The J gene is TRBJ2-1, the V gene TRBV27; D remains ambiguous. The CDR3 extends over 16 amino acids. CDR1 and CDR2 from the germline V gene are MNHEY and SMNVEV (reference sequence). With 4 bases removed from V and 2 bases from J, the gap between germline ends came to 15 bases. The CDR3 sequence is CASSSLNWNTYNEQFF. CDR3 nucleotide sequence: TGTGCCAGCAGTTCCCTCAACTGGAATACCTACAATGAGCAGTTCTTC.

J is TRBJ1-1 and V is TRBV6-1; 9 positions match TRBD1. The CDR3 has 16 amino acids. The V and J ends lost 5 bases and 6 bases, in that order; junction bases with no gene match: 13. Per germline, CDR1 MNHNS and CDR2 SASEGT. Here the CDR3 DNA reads TGTGCCAGCAGTCCCGACAGGGGGGAAGAAGGGGCTGAAGCTTTCTTT. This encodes CASSPDRGEEGAEAFF.

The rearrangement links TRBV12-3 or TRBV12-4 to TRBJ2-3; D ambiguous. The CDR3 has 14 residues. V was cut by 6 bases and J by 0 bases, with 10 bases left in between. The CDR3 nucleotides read TGTGCCAGCAGGTCGGCATCTAGCACAGATACGCAGTATTTT. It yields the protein CASRSASSTDTQYF.

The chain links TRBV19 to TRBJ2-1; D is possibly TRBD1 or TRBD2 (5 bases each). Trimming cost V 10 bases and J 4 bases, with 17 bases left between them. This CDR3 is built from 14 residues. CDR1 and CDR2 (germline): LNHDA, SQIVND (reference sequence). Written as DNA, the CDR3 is TGTGCCACGACCGGGACGATGGGTTACAATGAGCAGTTCTTC. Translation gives CATTGTMGYNEQFF.

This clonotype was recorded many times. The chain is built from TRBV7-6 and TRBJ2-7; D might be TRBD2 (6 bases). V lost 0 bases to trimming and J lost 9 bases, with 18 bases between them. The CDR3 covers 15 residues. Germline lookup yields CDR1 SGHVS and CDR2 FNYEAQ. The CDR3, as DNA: TGTGCCAGCAGCTTAGCGCCCGGGTCGCCCGGGGGGCAGTACTTC. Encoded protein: CASSLAPGSPGGQYF.

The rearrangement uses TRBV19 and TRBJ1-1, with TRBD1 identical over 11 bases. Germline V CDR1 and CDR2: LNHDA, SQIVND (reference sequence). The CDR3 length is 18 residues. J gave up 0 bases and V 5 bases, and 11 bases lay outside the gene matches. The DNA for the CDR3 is TGTGCCAGTAGTTCCTTATTCCGGGACAGGGGGTTGAACACTGAAGCTTTCTTT. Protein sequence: CASSSLFRDRGLNTEAFF.

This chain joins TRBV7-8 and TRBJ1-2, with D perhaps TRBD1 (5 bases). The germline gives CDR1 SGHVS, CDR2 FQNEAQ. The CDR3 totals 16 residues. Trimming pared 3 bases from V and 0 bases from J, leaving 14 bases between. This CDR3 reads CASSFSSGRPNYGYTF. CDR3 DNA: TGTGCCAGCAGCTTTTCGTCAGGGCGACCTAACTATGGCTACACCTTC.

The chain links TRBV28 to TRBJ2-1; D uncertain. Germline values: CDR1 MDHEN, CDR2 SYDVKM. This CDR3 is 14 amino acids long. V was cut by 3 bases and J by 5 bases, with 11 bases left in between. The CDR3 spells CASSFIKLDNEQFF. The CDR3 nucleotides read TGTGCCAGCAGTTTTATTAAATTAGACAATGAGCAGTTCTTC.

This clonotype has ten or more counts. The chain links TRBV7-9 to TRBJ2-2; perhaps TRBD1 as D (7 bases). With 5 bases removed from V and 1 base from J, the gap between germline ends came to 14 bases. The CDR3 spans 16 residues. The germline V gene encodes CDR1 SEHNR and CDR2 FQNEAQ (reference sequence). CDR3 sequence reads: CASSPRQGGNTGELFF. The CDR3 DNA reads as TGTGCCAGCAGCCCCCGACAGGGAGGGAACACCGGGGAGCTGTTTTTT.

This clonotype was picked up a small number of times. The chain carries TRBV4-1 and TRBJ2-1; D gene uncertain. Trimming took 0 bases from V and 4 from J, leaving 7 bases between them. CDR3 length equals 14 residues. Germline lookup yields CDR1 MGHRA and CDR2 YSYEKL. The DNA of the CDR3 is TGCGCCAGCAGCCAAGAGGCCAGATACAATGAGCAGTTCTTC. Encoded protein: CASSQEARYNEQFF.

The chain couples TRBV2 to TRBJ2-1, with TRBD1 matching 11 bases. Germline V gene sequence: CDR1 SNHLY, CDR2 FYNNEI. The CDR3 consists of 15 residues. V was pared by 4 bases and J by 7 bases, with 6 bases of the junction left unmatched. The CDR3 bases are TGTGCCAGCAGTGGGGACAGGGGGGCCCGGAATGAGCAGTTCTTC. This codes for CASSGDRGARNEQFF. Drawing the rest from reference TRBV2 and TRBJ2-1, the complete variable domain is EPEVTQTPSHQVTQMGQEVILRCVPISNHLYFYWYRQILGQKVEFLVSFYNNEISEKSEIFDDQFSVERPDGSNFTLKIRSTKLEDSAMYFCASSGDRGARNEQFFGPGTRLTVL.

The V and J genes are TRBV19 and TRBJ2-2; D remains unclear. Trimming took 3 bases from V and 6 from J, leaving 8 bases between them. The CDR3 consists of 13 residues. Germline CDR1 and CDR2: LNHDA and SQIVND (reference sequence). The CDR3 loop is CASSITGSGELFF. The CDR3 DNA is TGTGCCAGTAGTATCACCGGGTCCGGGGAGCTGTTTTTT.

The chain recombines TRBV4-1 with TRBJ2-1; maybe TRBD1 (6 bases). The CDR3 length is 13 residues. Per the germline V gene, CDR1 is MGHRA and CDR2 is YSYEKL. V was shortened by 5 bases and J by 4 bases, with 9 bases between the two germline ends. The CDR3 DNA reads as TGCGCCAGCAGCGAAGGACAGTACAATGAGCAGTTCTTC. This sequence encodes CASSEGQYNEQFF.

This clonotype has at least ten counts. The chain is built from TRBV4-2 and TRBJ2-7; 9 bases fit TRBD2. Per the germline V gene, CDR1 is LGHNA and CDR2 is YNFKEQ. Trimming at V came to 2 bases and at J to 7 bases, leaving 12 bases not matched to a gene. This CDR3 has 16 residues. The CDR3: CASSQPPAGGPLEQYF. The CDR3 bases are TGTGCCAGCAGCCAACCACCGGCGGGGGGGCCGTTAGAGCAGTACTTC.

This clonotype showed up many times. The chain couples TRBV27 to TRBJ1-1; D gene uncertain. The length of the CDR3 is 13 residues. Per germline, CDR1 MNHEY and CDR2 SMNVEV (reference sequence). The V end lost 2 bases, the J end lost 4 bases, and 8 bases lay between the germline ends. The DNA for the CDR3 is TGTGCCAGCAGTTTAGGGAAGGGCACTGAAGCTTTCTTT. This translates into CASSLGKGTEAFF.

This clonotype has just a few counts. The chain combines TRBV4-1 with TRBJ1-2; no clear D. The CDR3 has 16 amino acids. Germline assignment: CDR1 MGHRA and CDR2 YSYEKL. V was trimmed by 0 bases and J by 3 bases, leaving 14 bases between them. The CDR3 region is CASSQDPYRSDYGYTF. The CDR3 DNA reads TGCGCCAGCAGCCAAGATCCTTATCGCAGCGACTATGGCTACACCTTC.

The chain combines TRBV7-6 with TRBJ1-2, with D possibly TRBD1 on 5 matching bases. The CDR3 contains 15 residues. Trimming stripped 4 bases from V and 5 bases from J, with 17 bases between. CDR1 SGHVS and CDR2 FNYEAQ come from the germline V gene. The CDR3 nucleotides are TGTGCCAGCAGCTCCTTAGGGGCCTTCGGGTATGGCTACACCTTC. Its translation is CASSSLGAFGYGYTF.

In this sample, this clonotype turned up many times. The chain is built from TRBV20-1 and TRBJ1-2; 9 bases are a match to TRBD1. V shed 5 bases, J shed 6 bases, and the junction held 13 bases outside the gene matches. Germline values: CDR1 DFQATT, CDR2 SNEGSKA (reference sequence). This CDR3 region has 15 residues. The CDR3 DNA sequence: TGCAGTGCTCCATACAGAGGGGGACAGGGCAATGGCTACACCTTC. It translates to CSAPYRGGQGNGYTF.

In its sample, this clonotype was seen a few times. The CDR3 coding sequence is TGTGCCAGCAGCCCAGCGGGGTGGGGAGTCGCTGAAGCTTTCTTT. Residues: CASSPAGWGVAEAFF. J is TRBJ1-1 and V is TRBV5-6; D remains ambiguous. With 4 bases removed from V and 6 bases from J, the gap between germline ends came to 19 bases. This CDR3 spans 15 amino acids. Germline values: CDR1 SGHDT, CDR2 YYEEEE.

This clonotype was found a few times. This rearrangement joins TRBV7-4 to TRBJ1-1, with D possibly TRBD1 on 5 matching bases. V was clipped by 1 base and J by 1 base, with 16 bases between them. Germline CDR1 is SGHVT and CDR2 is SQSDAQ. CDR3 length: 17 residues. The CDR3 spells CASSLGFVGQKNTEAFF. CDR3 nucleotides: TGTGCCAGCAGCTTAGGCTTTGTGGGGCAGAAGAACACTGAAGCTTTCTTT.

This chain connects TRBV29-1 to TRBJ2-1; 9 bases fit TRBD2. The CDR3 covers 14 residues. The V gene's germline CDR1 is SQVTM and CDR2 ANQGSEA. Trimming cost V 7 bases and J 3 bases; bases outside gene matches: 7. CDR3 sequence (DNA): TGCAGCGGGGCCCAGCGGGGGGACTACAATGAGCAGTTCTTC. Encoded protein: CSGAQRGDYNEQFF.

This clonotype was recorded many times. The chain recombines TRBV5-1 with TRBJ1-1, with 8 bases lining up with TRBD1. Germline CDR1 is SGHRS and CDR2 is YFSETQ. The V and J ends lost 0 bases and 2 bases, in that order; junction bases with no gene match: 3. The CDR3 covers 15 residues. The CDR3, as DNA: TGCGCCAGCAGCTTGGGGACAGGGTTAAACACTGAAGCTTTCTTT. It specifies CASSLGTGLNTEAFF. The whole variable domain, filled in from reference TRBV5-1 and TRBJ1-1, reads KAGVTQTPRYLIKTRGQQVTLSCSPISGHRSVSWYQQTPGQGLQFLFEYFSETQRNKGNFPGRFSGRQFSNSRSEMNVSTLELGDSALYLCASSLGTGLNTEAFFGQGTRLTVV.

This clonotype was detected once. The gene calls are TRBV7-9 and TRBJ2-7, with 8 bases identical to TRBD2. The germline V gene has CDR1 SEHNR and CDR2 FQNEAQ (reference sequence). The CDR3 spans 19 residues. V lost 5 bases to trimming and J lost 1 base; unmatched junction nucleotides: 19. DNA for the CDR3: TGTGCCAGCAGCGGGAACGCCGCGGGGGGTAGAACCGTTTCCTACGAGCAGTACTTC. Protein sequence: CASSGNAAGGRTVSYEQYF.